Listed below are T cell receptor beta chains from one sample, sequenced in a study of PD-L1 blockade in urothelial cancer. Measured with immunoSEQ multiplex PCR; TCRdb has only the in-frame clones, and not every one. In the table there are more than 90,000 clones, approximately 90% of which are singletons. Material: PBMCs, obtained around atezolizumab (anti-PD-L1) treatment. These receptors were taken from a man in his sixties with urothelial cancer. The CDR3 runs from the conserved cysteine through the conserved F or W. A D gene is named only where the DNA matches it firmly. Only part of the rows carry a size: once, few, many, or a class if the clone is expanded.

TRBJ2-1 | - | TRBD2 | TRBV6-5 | CASRSTSGSDNEQFF | TGTGCCAGCAGATCCACTAGCGGGAGCGACAATGAGCAGTTCTTC
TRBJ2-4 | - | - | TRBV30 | CAWSAVAKNIQYF | TGTGCCTGGAGTGCGGTAGCCAAAAACATTCAGTACTTC
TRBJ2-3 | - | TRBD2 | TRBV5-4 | CASSLAQLAGGGTDTQYF | TGTGCCAGCAGCTTGGCCCAACTAGCGGGAGGAGGGACAGATACGCAGTATTTT
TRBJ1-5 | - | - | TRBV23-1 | CASSRRSQPQHF | TGCGCCAGCAGTCGAAGGAGTCAGCCCCAGCATTTT
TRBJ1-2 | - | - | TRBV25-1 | CASSEQGYGYTF | TGTGCCAGCAGTGAACAGGGCTATGGCTACACCTTC
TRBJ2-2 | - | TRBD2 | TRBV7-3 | CASSLRGGRLNTGELFF | TGTGCCAGCAGCTTAAGGGGGGGGAGGCTCAACACCGGGGAGCTGTTTTTT
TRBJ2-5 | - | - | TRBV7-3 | CASSPSGGIATQYF | TGTGCCAGCAGCCCTTCAGGGGGGATCGCGACCCAGTACTTC
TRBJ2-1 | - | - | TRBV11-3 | CASSAGHATGKQFF | TGTGCCAGCAGCGCAGGCCACGCCACTGGCAAGCAGTTCTTC
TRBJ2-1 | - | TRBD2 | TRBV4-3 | CASSQGLAGGRGEQFF | TGCGCCAGCAGCCAAGGACTAGCGGGAGGACGGGGTGAGCAGTTCTTC
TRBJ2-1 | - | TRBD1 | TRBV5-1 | CASSSQGASPNEQFF | TGCGCCAGCAGCTCACAGGGGGCTTCCCCCAATGAGCAGTTCTTC
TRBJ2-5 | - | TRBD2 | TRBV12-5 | CAASASGEETQYF | TGTGCCGCTAGTGCTAGCGGGGAAGAGACCCAGTACTTC
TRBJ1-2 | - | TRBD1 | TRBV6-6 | CASSLDRVGYGYTF | TGTGCCAGCAGTTTGGACAGGGTCGGCTATGGCTACACCTTC
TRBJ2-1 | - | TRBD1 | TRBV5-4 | CASSPAGTGGNEQFF | TGTGCCAGCAGCCCGGCCGGGACAGGGGGCAATGAGCAGTTCTTC
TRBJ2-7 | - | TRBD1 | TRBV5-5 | CASSSSPGQTYEQYF | TGTGCCAGCAGCTCGAGCCCGGGACAGACCTACGAGCAGTACTTC
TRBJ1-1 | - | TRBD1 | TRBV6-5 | CASTLRTGGTEAFF | TGTGCCAGCACATTACGGACAGGGGGGACTGAAGCTTTCTTT
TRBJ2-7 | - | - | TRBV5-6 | CASSLPYYEQYF | TGTGCCAGCAGCTTGCCCTACTACGAGCAGTACTTC
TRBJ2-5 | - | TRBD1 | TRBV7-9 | CASSRWDRQETQYF | TGTGCCAGCAGCCGTTGGGACAGACAAGAGACCCAGTACTTC
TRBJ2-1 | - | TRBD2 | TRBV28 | CASTQGLAVFSYNEQFF | TGTGCCAGCACCCAGGGACTAGCGGTTTTCTCCTACAATGAGCAGTTCTTC
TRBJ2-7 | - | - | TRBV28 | CASSLGQNYEQYF | TGTGCCAGCAGTTTAGGACAGAACTACGAGCAGTACTTC
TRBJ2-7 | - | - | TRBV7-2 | CASSPSWAYEQYF | TGTGCCAGCAGCCCTAGTTGGGCCTACGAGCAGTACTTC
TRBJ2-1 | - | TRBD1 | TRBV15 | CATSREGRPGQGNNEQFF | TGTGCCACCAGCAGAGAGGGCAGGCCGGGACAGGGGAACAATGAGCAGTTCTTC
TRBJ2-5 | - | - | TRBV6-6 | CASDLGPTAEGTQYF | TGTGCCAGCGACCTTGGGCCTACAGCTGAGGGAACCCAGTACTTC
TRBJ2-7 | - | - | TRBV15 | CATSRDRGTTYEQYF | TGTGCCACCAGCAGAGATAGGGGGACAACCTACGAGCAGTACTTC
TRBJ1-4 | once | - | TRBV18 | CASSPDAGPKLFF | TGTGCCAGCTCACCAGATGCGGGGCCAAAACTGTTTTTT
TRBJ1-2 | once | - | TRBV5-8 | CASSSRGQGDYGYTF | TGTGCCAGCAGCTCCCGAGGTCAGGGTGACTATGGCTACACCTTC
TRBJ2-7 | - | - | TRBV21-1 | CASSANTGDWKYEQYF | TGTGCCAGCAGCGCAAATACGGGAGACTGGAAATACGAGCAGTACTTC
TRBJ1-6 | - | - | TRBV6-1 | CASSEIGDNHNSPLHF | TGTGCCAGCAGTGAAATAGGGGATAACCATAATTCACCCCTCCACTTT
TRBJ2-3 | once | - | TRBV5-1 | CASSLLRSADTQYF | TGCGCCAGCAGCTTGTTGCGGTCCGCAGATACGCAGTATTTT
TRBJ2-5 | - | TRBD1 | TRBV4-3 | CASSHNRGEETQYF | TGCGCCAGCAGCCACAACAGGGGTGAAGAGACCCAGTACTTC
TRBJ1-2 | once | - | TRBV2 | CASSLGQRNYGYTF | TGTGCCAGCAGTCTAGGCCAGCGCAACTATGGCTACACCTTC
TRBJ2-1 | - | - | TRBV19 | CASSPLPGNEQFF | TGTGCCAGTAGCCCCCTACCGGGAAATGAGCAGTTCTTC
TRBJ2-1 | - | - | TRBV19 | CASSITGIYEQFF | TGTGCCAGTAGTATCACGGGTATCTATGAGCAGTTCTTC
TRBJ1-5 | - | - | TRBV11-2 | CASSLGGPNQPQHF | TGTGCCAGCAGCTTAGGGGGCCCAAATCAGCCCCAGCATTTT
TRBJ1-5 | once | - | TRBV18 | CASSPSGDNQPQHF | TGTGCCAGCTCACCATCAGGGGACAATCAGCCCCAGCATTTT
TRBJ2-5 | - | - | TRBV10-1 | CASSKTGYLEETQYF | TGCGCCAGCAGTAAGACAGGCTACTTGGAAGAGACCCAGTACTTC
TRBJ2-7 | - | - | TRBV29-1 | CSVALGDSYEQYF | TGCAGCGTTGCCTTGGGCGACTCCTACGAGCAGTACTTC
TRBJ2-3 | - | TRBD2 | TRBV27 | CATRGGESGSAQYF | TGTGCCACCCGGGGGGGGGAGAGCGGGAGTGCGCAGTATTTT
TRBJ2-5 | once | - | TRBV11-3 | CASSLFRGGETQYF | TGTGCCAGCAGCTTATTCAGGGGCGGGGAGACCCAGTACTTC
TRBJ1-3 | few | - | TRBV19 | CASTGQVGNTIYF | TGTGCCAGCACTGGGCAGGTTGGAAACACCATATATTTT
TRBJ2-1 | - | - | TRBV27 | CASSYDDSNEQFF | TGTGCCAGCAGTTACGATGACAGCAATGAGCAGTTCTTC
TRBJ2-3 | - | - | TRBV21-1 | CASSKGLRGTTDTQYF | TGTGCCAGCAGCAAAGGTCTCAGGGGGACCACAGATACGCAGTATTTT
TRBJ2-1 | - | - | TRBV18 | CASSPPDRPYNEQFF | TGTGCCAGCTCACCACCGGACAGACCCTACAATGAGCAGTTCTTC
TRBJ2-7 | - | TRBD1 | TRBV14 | CASSPEPGQGAHEQYF | TGTGCCAGCAGTCCGGAGCCGGGACAGGGGGCCCACGAGCAGTACTTC
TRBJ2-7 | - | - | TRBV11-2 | CASSFGQGGYEQYF | TGTGCCAGCAGCTTTGGACAGGGAGGGTACGAGCAGTACTTC
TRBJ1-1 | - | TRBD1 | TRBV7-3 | CASSLGPGQGSEAFF | TGTGCCAGCAGCCTAGGGCCGGGACAGGGATCTGAAGCTTTCTTT
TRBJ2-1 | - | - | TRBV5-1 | CASSPGGGSQNEQFF | TGCGCCAGCAGCCCGGGGGGCGGGAGCCAGAATGAGCAGTTCTTC
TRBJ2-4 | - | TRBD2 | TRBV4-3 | CASSQDYGEGMIKNIQYF | TGCGCCAGCAGCCAAGATTATGGGGAGGGGATGATCAAAAACATTCAGTACTTC
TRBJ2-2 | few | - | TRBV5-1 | CASSVYTTNTGELFF | TGCGCCAGCAGCGTATACACCACGAACACCGGGGAGCTGTTTTTT